This T cell receptor (beta chain) is drawn from a study of technical replicates of blood from a few donors. The method was immunoSEQ multiplex PCR; TCRdb's version includes in-frame clones alone and lacks a portion of them. The profile covers about 85,000 clones, with roughly 94% appearing a single time and 0.25% taken by the ten largest. There are 15 residues in the CDR3. Trimming cost V 0 bases and J 2 bases, with 11 bases left between them. Germline CDR1 and CDR2: SGHRS and YFSETQ. Sequencing was carried out using T cells isolated from PBMCs. The chain joins TRBV5-1 to TRBJ1-1; TRBD1 might be the D (5 bases). This TCR came from a human donor in good health. Here the CDR3 DNA reads TGCGCCAGCAGCTTGGATGGGGGGGTTAACACTGAAGCTTTCTTT. Translation: CASSLDGGVNTEAFF.